What follows are 9 T cell receptor beta chains derived from one specimen sequenced in a study of early stage breast cancer tumors. The table came from immunoSEQ multiplex PCR; TCRdb's copy has only in-frame clones and leaves some out. Seen here are about 25,000 clones, less than 75% observed once, and the top ten hold about a tenth. Material for sequencing was breast tumor tissue. The receptors come from a person aged 55 to 75 with breast cancer.

The V gene is TRBV5-1, the J gene TRBJ2-3, with TRBD1 as a possible D gene (7 bases). The CDR3 loop spans 14 amino acids. V lost 2 bases and J lost 7, with 14 bases in between. Germline assignment: CDR1 SGHRS and CDR2 YFSETQ. The CDR3 DNA sequence: TGCGCCAGCAGCTTTGGCCAGGGGGGAAATACGCAGTATTTT. It translates to CASSFGQGGNTQYF.

V and J are TRBV6-5 and TRBJ2-3; D remains unclear. V gave up 6 bases and J gave up 1 base, with 5 bases separating them. The CDR3 totals 12 residues. Germline CDR1 and CDR2: MNHEY and SVGAGI. CDR3 protein: CASSPGTDTQYF. DNA for the CDR3: TGTGCCAGCAGCCCGGGCACAGATACGCAGTATTTT.

CDR3 sequence (DNA): TGTGCCAGCAGCTTAGGGAGGGGATCCAATCAGCCCCAGCATTTT. Translated: CASSLGRGSNQPQHF. This chain uses TRBV7-9 with TRBJ1-5, with a possible D match to TRBD1 (5 bases). Trimming pared 1 base from V and 3 bases from J, leaving 10 bases between. Germline CDR1 and CDR2: SEHNR and FQNEAQ (reference sequence). This CDR3 region has 15 residues.

V gene TRBV5-1 combines with J gene TRBJ2-3; D remains ambiguous. V dropped 4 bases and J dropped 2 bases, with 8 bases sitting between them. This CDR3 comprises 13 residues. The germline V gene encodes CDR1 SGHRS and CDR2 YFSETQ. The CDR3 coding sequence is TGCGCCAGCAGCAACCCTATCACAGATACGCAGTATTTT. Its translation: CASSNPITDTQYF.

This rearrangement joins TRBV5-8 to TRBJ2-7, with 11 bases matching TRBD2. The CDR3 consists of 18 residues. In germline, CDR1 is SGHTS, CDR2 YDEGEE. V dropped 3 bases and J dropped 6; count of bases not matched to a gene: 17. The CDR3 region has the DNA TGTGCCAGCAGCTCGGACAGGGTGCTAGCGGGAGGTGGCGGCGAGCAGTACTTC. Its protein product is CASSSDRVLAGGGGEQYF.

The rearrangement joins TRBV4-1 to TRBJ1-1; TRBD1 is a possible D gene (6 bases). The germline V gene encodes CDR1 MGHRA and CDR2 YSYEKL. The CDR3 runs to 18 residues. The V and J ends lost 2 bases and 10 bases respectively, with 29 bases between them. In DNA, the CDR3 is TGCGCCAGCAGCCAAACGAGGGCAGGGGCCCCGGGTGAAGAGAGAGCTTTCTTT. It is translated as CASSQTRAGAPGEERAFF.

The chain joins TRBV10-2 to TRBJ2-1; 12 bases agree with TRBD2. V was clipped by 0 bases and J by 9 bases; unmatched bases: 6. CDR1 is WSHSY and CDR2 is SAAADI in the germline V gene. This CDR3 comprises 16 residues. This CDR3 reads CASSESATSGSAEQFF. The CDR3 DNA reads as TGCGCCAGCAGTGAGTCGGCGACTAGCGGGAGCGCTGAGCAGTTCTTC.

The V call is TRBV4-3, the J call TRBJ1-3; tentative D call: TRBD1 (5 bases). CDR3 length: 14 residues. CDR1 LGHNA and CDR2 YSLEER come from the germline V gene. V lost 3 bases to trimming and J lost 3 bases, with 9 bases between them. CDR3 sequence reads: CASSQTAVGNTIYF. In DNA, the CDR3 is TGCGCCAGCAGCCAGACAGCTGTTGGAAACACCATATATTTT.

The chain combines TRBV6-1 with TRBJ2-7, with TRBD1 matching 7 bases. Germline V gene sequence: CDR1 MNHNS, CDR2 SASEGT. The CDR3 runs to 13 residues. The V and J ends lost 8 bases and 4 bases, in that order; junction bases with no gene match: 8. Written as DNA, the CDR3 is TGTGCCAGCCTAGAGGGGGCCAAGTACGAGCAGTACTTC. Translated: CASLEGAKYEQYF.